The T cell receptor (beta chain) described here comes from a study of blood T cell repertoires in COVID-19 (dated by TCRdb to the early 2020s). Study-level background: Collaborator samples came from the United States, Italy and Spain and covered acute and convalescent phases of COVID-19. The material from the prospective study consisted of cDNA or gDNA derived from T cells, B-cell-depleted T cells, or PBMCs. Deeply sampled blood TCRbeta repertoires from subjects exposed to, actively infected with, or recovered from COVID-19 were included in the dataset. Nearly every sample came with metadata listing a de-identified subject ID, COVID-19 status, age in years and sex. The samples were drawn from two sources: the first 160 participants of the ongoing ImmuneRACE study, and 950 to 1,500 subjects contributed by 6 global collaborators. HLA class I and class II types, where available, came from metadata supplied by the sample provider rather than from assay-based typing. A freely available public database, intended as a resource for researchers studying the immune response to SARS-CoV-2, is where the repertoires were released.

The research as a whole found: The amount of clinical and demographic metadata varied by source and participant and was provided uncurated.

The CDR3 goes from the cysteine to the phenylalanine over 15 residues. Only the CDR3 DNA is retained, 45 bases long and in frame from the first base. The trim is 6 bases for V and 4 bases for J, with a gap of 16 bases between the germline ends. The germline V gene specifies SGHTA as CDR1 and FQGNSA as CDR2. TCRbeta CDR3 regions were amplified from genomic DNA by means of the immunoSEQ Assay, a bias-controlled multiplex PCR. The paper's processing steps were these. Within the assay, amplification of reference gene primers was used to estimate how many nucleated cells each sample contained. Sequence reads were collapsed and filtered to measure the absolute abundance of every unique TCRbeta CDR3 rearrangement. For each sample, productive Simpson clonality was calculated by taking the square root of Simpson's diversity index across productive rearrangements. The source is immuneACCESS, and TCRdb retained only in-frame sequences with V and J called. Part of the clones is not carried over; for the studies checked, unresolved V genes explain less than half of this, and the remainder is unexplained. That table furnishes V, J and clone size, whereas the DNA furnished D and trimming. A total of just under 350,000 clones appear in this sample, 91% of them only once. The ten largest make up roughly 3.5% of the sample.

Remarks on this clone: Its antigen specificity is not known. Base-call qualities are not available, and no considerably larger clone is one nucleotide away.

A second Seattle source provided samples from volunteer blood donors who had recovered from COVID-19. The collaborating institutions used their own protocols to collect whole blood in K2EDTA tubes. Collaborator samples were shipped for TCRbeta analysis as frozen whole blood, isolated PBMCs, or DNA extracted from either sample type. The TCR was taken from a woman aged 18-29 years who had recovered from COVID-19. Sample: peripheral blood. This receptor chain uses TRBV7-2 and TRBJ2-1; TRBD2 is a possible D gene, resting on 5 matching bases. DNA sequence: TGTGCCAGCAGTTTTACTAGTGGGAGATACAATGAGCAGTTCTTC. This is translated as CASSFTSGRYNEQFF.